One T cell receptor beta chain is described in this entry. Each participant's cohort was designated according to participant-reported clinical history. A COVID-19 case was met by exposed participants within 2 weeks before study entry. Germline V CDR1 and CDR2: KGHSH, LQKENI. J lost 6 bases, V lost 3 bases, and 10 bases had no gene match. CDR3 length: 17 residues. Sequencing was performed with immunoSEQ multiplex PCR; in TCRdb, only in-frame clones are kept and a portion is missing. Among 330,000 or so clones listed, 85% to 90% were seen once. These data are taken from a study of blood T cell repertoires in COVID-19. In the study overall: Italy, Spain and the United States were the sources of the convalescent and acute COVID-19 samples.

The sequenced sample was PBMCs or T cells enriched from blood (not recorded which). This TCR came from a young woman who had been exposed to COVID-19. The chain has TRBV18 and TRBJ2-1, with 11 bases that match TRBD2. CDR3 in DNA: TGTGCCAGCTCACCGGGACTAGCGGCCCGATCTTCCAATGAGCAGTTCTTC. Protein sequence: CASSPGLAARSSNEQFF. Full variable domain (remainder filled in from reference TRBV18 and TRBJ2-1): NAGVMQNPRHLVRRRGQEARLRCSPMKGHSHVYWYRQLPEEGLKFMVYLQKENIIDESGMPKERFSAEFPKEGPSILRIQQVVRGDSAAYFCASSPGLAARSSNEQFFGPGTRLTVL.